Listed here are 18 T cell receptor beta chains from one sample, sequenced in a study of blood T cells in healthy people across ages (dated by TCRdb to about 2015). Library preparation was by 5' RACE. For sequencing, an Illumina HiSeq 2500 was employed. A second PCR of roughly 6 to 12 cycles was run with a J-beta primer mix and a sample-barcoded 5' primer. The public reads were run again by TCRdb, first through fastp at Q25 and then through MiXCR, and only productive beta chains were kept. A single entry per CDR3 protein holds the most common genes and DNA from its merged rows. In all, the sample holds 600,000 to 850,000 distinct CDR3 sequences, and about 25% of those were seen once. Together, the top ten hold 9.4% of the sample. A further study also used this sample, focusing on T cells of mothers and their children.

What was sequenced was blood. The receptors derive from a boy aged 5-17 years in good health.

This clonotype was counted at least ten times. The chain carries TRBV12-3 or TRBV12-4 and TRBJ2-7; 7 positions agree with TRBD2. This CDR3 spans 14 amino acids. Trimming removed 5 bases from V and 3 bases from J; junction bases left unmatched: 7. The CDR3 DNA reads TGTGCCAGCAGTCTTCGGACGGGGGGCTACGAGCAGTACTTC. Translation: CASSLRTGGYEQYF.

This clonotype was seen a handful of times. This chain's CDR3 is CASSAPGASYEQYF. In DNA form, the CDR3 reads TGCGCCAGCAGCGCCCCAGGGGCGTCCTACGAGCAGTACTTC. The chain links TRBV5-1 to TRBJ2-7; TRBD1 is a possible D gene (6 bases). The CDR3 has 14 amino acids. V lost 4 bases to trimming and J lost 1 base, with 12 bases between them. Germline values: CDR1 SGHRS, CDR2 YFSETQ.

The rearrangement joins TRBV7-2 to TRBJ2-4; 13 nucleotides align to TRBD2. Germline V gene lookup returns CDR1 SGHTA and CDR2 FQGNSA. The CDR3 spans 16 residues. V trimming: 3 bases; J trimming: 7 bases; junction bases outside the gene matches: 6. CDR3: CASSFGLAGEGNIQYF. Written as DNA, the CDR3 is TGTGCCAGCAGCTTCGGACTAGCGGGAGAGGGTAACATTCAGTACTTC.

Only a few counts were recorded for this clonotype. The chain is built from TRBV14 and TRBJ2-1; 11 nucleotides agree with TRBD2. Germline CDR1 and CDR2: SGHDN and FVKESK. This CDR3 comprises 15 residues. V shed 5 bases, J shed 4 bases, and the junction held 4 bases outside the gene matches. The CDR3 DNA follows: TGTGCCAGCAGCACTACTAGCGGGGGTTACAATGAGCAGTTCTTC. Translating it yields CASSTTSGGYNEQFF.

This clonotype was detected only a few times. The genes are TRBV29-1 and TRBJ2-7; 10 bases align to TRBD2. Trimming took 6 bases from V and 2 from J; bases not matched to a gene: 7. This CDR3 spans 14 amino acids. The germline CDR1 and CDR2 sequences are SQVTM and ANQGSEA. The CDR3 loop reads CSVALAGATYEQYF. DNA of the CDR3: TGCAGCGTCGCCCTAGCGGGAGCGACCTACGAGCAGTACTTC.

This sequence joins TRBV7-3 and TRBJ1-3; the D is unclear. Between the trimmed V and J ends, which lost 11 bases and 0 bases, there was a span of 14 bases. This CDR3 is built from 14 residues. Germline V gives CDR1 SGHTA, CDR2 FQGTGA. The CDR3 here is CAPGVGYSGNTIYF. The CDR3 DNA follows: TGTGCCCCGGGCGTCGGCTACTCTGGAAACACCATATATTTT.

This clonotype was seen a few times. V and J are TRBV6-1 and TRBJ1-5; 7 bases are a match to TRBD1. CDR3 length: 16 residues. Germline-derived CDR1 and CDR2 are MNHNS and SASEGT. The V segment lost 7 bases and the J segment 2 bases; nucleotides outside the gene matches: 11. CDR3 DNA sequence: TGTGCCAGCACTCGAGGGGGCAGGGTTGGCAATCAGCCCCAGCATTTT. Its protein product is CASTRGGRVGNQPQHF.

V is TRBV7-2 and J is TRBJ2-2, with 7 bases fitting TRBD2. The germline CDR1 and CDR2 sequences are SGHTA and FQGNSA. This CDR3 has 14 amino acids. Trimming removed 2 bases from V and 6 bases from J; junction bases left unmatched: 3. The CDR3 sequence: CASSLQGGAGELFF. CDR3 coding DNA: TGTGCCAGCAGCTTACAGGGAGGGGCCGGGGAGCTGTTTTTT.

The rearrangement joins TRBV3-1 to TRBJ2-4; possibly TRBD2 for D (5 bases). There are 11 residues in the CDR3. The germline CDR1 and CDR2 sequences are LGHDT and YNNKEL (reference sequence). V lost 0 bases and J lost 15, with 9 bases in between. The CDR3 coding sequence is TGTGCCAGCAGCCAAGACGAGCGGTGGTACTTC. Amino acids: CASSQDERWYF.

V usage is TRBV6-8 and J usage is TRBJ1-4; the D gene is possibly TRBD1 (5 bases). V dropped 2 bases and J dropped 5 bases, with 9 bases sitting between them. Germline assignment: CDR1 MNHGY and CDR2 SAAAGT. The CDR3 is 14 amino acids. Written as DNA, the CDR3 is TGTGCCAGCAGTTACCCGGGACGGAATGAAAAACTGTTTTTT. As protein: CASSYPGRNEKLFF.

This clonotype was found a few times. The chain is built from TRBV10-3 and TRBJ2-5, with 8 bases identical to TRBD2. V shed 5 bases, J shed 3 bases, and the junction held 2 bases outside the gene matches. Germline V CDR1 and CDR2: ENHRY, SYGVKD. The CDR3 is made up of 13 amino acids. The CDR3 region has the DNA TGTGCCATCAGTCTTAGCGGGGAAGAGACCCAGTACTTC. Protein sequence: CAISLSGEETQYF.

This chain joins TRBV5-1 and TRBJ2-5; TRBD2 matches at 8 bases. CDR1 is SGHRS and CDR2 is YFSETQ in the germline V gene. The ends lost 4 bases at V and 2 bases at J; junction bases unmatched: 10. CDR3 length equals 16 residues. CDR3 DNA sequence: TGCGCCAGCAGCCCCCAAGCGGGGGTCATACAAGAGACCCAGTACTTC. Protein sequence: CASSPQAGVIQETQYF.

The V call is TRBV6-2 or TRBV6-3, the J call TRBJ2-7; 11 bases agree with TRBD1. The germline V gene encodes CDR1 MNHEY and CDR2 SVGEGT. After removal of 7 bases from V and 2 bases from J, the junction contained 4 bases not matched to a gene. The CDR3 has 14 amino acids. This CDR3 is CASKRGQGAYEQYF. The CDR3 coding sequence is TGTGCCAGCAAGAGGGGACAGGGGGCCTACGAGCAGTACTTC.

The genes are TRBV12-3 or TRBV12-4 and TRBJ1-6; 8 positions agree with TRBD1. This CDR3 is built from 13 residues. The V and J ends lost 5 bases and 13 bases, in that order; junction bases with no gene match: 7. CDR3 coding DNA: TGTGCCAGCAGTCCAGGACAGGGTTTCCCCCTCCACTTT. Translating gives CASSPGQGFPLHF.

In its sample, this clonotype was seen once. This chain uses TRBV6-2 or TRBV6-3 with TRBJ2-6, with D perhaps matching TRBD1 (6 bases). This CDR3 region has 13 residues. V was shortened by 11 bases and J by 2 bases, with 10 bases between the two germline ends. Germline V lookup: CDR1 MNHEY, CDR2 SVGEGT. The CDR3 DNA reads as TGTGCCGTAAAGGGGGCTGGGGCCAACGTCCTGACTTTC. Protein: CAVKGAGANVLTF.

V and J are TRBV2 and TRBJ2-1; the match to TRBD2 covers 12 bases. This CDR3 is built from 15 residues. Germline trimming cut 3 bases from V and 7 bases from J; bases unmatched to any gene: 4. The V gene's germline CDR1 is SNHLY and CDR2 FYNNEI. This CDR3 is CASSETSGSGNEQFF. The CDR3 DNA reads TGTGCCAGCAGTGAGACTAGCGGGAGTGGTAATGAGCAGTTCTTC.

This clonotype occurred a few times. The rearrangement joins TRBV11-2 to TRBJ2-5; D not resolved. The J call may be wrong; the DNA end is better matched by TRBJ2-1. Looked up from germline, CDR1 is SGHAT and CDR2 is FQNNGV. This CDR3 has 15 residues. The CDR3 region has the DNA TGTGCCAGCAGCTTAGGGCCGGGCCCCCGGCATGAGCAGTTCTTC. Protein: CASSLGPGPRHEQFF.

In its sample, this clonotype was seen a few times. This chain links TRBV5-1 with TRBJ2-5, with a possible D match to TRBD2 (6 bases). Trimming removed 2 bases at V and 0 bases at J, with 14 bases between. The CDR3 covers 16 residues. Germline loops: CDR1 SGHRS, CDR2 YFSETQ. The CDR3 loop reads CASSLRRGRYQETQYF. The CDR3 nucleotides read TGCGCCAGCAGCTTAAGACGGGGGAGGTACCAAGAGACCCAGTACTTC.